This T cell receptor (beta chain) is from a study of somatic mutations in T cells in chronic GVHD (dated by TCRdb to about 2020). From cysteine to phenylalanine, the CDR3 is 15 amino acids long. Here the CDR3 DNA is all that survives: 45 bases in frame from base 1. The CDR1 and CDR2 encoded by the germline V gene (reference sequence) are GTSNPN and SVGIG. The germline V and J ends show losses of 3 bases and 4 bases respectively, and no gene match explains 8 bases of the junction. For sorting, staining was performed with anti-CD3, anti-CD4, anti-CD8 and a Vbeta20 antibody from the IOTest Beta Mark kit on a FACSAria III, and a purity above 99% was achieved. Peripheral blood was collected in sodium heparin tubes and mononuclear cells were isolated by Ficoll-Paque PLUS density gradient centrifugation. CD4+ Vbeta20+, CD4+ Vbeta20-, and CD8+ T cell fractions were FACS-sorted before TCRbeta deep sequencing.

As for this clone: What this receptor recognizes is not known. The input lacks base qualities; no much larger clone sits a single base away.

Isolated genomic DNA was used for TCRbeta deep sequencing. The immunoSEQ assay, provided as a commercial service, was used for both TCRbeta CDR3 sequencing and the initial data processing. In the authors' own workflow: Reads were demultiplexed, adapter and primer sequences removed, similar clones merged by frequency-ratio clustering, and V, D, J genes annotated with IMGT. TCRdb's version of the immuneACCESS table is confined to in-frame rearrangements and falls short of the full clone set. An unresolved V gene accounts for under half of the shortfall where checked; the remainder is of unknown origin. The D gene and trimming were derived from the DNA, and the V and J assignments and clone size from that table. Across this sample there are about 780 clones, with roughly 85% seen only once. About 70% of the sample is in the top ten clones.

The sample comprised Vbeta20-positive CD4+ T cells from blood. The meaning of the sample's cell subset or site label: CD4+ T cells sorted for TCR Vbeta20 (TRBV30-01) positivity by flow cytometry. The rearrangement joined TRBV30 to TRBJ2-1; 8 junctional bases match TRBD1. The sequence derives from a male patient aged 45-59 years with chronic graft-versus-host disease. Some T cells may have been brought in with the graft after a transplant. The nucleotides are TGTGCCTGGAGCCCTCTCGGGACAGGTTACAATGAGCAGTTCTTC. Its coded protein is CAWSPLGTGYNEQFF.